This T cell receptor beta chain was obtained from a study of cytomegalovirus exposure and HLA in healthy donors. Study-wide results and limits: While the bulk of TCR sequences proved rare, some public TCRs turned up in many donors. Reported findings show TCR beta sequences accurately forecast HLA-A and HLA-B alleles in most subjects.

Use of 60 Vbeta and 13 Jbeta primers characterized the PCR. How the authors handled the data: The authors later counted 65 million to 90 million unique TCR beta chains, some 10 million of them shared. Using immunoSEQ multiplex PCR, the repertoire was profiled, and TCRdb retains in-frame clones only, with some absent. V, J and clone size were drawn from that table, and D and trimming were deduced from the DNA. The table lists some 130,000 clones, more than 65% of them singletons. At the time of sampling, donors were nominally healthy, though unrecorded immune exposures were likely. CDR3 length: 14 residues. Trimming stripped 6 bases from V and 2 bases from J, with 11 bases between. Germline V gives CDR1 ENHRY, CDR2 SYGVKD. About this clone itself: Its antigen is undetermined.

The receptor was isolated from a male donor in good health and CMV-seropositive. Sample: PBMCs. The chain combines TRBV10-3 with TRBJ1-5; a weak D match, TRBD1 (5 bases). CDR3 sequence (DNA): TGTGCCATCAGCCCCTCGGGGGGCAATCAGCCCCAGCATTTT. It encodes CAISPSGGNQPQHF.